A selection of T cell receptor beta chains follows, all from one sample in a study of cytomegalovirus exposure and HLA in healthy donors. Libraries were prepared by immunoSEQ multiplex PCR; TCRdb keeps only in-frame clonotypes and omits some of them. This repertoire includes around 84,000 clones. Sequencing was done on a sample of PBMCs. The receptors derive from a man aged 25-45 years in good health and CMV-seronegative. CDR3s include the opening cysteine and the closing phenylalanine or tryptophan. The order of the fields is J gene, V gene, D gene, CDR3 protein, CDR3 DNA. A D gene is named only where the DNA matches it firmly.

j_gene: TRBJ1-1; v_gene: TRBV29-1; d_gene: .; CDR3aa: CSVAPDRFEAFF; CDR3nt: TGCAGCGTTGCCCCTGACAGGTTTGAAGCTTTCTTT
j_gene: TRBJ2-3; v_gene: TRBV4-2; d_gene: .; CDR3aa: CASSQVATVRTDTQYF; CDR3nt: TGTGCCAGCAGCCAAGTTGCTACTGTGCGCACAGATACGCAGTATTTT
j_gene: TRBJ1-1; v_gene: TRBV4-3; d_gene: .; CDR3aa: CASSQEPRADTEAFF; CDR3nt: TGCGCCAGCAGCCAAGAACCCAGGGCGGACACTGAAGCTTTCTTT
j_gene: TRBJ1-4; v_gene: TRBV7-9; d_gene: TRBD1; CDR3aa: CASSAGDSLNEKLFF; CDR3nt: TGTGCCAGCAGCGCCGGGGACAGCCTTAATGAAAAACTGTTTTTT
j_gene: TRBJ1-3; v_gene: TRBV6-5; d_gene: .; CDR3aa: CASSYSGRNSGNTIYF; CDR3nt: TGTGCCAGCAGTTACTCTGGCAGAAACTCTGGAAACACCATATATTTT
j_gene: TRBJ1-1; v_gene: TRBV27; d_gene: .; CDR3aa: CASSRGRGSITEAFF; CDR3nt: TGTGCCAGCAGTAGGGGCCGAGGATCAATCACTGAAGCTTTCTTT
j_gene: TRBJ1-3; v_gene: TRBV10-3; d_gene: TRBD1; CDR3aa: CAISEQGAGNTIYF; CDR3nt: TGTGCCATCAGTGAACAGGGGGCTGGAAACACCATATATTTT
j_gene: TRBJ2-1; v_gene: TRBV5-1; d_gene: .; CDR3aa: CASSLVGVGNEQFF; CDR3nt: TGCGCCAGCAGCTTGGTAGGGGTTGGCAATGAGCAGTTCTTC
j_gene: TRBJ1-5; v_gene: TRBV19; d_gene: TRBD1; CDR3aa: CASSLRPGQWSNQPQHF; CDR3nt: TGTGCCAGTAGTCTACGTCCGGGACAGTGGAGCAATCAGCCCCAGCATTTT
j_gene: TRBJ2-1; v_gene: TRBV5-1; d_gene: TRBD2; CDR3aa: CASSIGLADYNEQFF; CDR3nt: TGCGCCAGCAGCATCGGACTAGCGGACTACAATGAGCAGTTCTTC
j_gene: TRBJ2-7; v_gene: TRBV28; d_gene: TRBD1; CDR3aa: CASTPSGTVPYEQYF; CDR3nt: TGTGCCAGCACCCCTTCCGGGACAGTCCCCTACGAGCAGTACTTC
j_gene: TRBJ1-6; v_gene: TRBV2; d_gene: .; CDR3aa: CASSDIWGPNSPLHF; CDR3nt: TGTGCCAGCAGTGACATATGGGGGCCTAATTCACCCCTCCACTTT
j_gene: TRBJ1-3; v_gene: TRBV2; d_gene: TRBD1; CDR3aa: CASRATGEAGNTIYF; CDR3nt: TGTGCCAGCAGGGCGACAGGGGAGGCTGGAAACACCATATATTTT
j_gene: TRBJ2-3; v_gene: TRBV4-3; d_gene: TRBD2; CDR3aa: CASSQELEREGPDAQYF; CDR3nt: TGCGCCAGCAGCCAAGAATTAGAGCGGGAGGGCCCAGATGCGCAGTATTTT
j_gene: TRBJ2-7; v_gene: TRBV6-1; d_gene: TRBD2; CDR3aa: CASSELAGALHEQYF; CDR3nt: TGTGCCAGCAGCGAACTAGCGGGAGCCCTCCACGAGCAGTACTTC
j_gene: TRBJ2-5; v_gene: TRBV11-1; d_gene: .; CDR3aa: CASSPGETQYF; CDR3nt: TGTGCCAGCAGCCCCGGGGAGACCCAGTACTTC
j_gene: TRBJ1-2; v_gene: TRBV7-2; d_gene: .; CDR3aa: CASSRWGGHGYTF; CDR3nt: TGTGCCAGCAGCCGCTGGGGGGGCCATGGCTACACCTTC
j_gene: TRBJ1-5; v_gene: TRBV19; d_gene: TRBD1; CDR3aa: CASSIGGQDYQPQHF; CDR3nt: TGTGCCAGTAGTATAGGAGGACAGGATTATCAGCCCCAGCATTTT
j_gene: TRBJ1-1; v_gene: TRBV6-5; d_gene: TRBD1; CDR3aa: CASTTGGARTEAFF; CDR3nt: TGTGCCAGCACAACAGGGGGCGCGAGGACTGAAGCTTTCTTT
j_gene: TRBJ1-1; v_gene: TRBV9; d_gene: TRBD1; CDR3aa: CASSVGGGTGRNTEAFF; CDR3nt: TGTGCCAGCAGCGTAGGAGGAGGGACAGGGAGGAACACTGAAGCTTTCTTT
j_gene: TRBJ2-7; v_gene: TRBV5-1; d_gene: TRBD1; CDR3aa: CASTDRVTYEQYF; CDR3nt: TGCGCCAGCACGGACAGGGTCACCTACGAGCAGTACTTC
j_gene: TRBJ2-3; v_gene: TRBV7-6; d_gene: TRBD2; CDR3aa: CASSFIAGGPTDTQYF; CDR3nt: TGTGCCAGCAGTTTTATAGCGGGAGGTCCCACAGATACGCAGTATTTT
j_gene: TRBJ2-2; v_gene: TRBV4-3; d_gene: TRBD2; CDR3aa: CASSLSSGRARIGELFF; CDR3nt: TGCGCCAGCAGCCTCTCTAGCGGGAGGGCCCGGATCGGGGAGCTGTTTTTT
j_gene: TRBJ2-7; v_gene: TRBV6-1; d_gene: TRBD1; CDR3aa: CASSEGQGLVFAYEQYF; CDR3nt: TGTGCCAGCAGTGAAGGACAGGGATTGGTTTTTGCCTACGAGCAGTACTTC
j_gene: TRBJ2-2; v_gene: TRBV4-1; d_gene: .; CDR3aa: CASSSRGGINTGELFF; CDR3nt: TGCGCCAGCAGCTCCCGGGGCGGGATCAACACCGGGGAGCTGTTTTTT
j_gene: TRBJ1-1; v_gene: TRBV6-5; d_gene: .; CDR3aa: CASSYSSRVETEAFF; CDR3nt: TGTGCCAGCAGTTACTCGAGCAGGGTGGAAACTGAAGCTTTCTTT
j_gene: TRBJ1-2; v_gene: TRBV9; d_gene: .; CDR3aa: CASSVAQGVGGYTF; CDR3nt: TGTGCCAGCAGCGTGGCACAGGGCGTGGGAGGCTACACCTTC
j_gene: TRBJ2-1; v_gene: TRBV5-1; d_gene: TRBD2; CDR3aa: CASSVLAGRQFF; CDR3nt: TGCGCCAGCAGCGTCTTAGCGGGAAGGCAGTTCTTC
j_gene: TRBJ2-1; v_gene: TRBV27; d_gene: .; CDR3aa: CASSLDKLYNEQFF; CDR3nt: TGTGCCAGCAGTTTAGACAAATTGTACAATGAGCAGTTCTTC
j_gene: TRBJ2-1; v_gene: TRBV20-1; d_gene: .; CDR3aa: CSAGTSRQFF; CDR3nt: TGCAGTGCTGGAACTAGCAGGCAGTTCTTC
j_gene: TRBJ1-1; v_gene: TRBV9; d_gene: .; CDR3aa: CASSVDSYENEAFF; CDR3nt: TGTGCCAGCAGCGTAGATAGCTATGAGAATGAAGCTTTCTTT
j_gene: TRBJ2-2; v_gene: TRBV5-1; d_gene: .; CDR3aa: CASSFSTNTGELFF; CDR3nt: TGCGCCAGCAGCTTCTCTACGAACACCGGGGAGCTGTTTTTT
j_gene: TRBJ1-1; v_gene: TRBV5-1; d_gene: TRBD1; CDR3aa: CASSAQQGDEAFF; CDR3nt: TGCGCCAGCAGCGCACAACAGGGGGATGAAGCTTTCTTT
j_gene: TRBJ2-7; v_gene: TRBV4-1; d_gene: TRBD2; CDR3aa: CASSQTLAGATYEQYF; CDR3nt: TGCGCCAGCAGCCAGACCCTAGCGGGGGCCACCTACGAGCAGTACTTC